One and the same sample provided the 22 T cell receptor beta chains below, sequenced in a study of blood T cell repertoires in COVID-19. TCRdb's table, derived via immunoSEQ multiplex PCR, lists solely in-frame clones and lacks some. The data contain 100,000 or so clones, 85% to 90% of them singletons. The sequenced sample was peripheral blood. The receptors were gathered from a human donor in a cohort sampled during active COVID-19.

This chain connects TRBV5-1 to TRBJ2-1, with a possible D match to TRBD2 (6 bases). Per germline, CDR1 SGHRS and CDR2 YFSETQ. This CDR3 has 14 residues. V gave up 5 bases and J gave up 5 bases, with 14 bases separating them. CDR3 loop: CASRQEGRHNEQFF. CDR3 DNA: TGCGCCAGCAGACAGGAGGGACGCCACAATGAGCAGTTCTTC.

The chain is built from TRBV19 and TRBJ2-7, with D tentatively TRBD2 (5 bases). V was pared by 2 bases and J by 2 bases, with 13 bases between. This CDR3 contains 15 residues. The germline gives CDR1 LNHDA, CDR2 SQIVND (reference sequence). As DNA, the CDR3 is TGTGCCAGTAGTATACTTGGAGGCGGAGCCTACGAGCAGTACTTC. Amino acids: CASSILGGGAYEQYF.

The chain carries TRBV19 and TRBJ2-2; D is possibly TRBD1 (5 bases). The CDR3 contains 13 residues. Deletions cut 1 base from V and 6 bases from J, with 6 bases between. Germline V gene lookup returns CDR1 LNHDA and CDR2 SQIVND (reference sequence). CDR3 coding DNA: TGTGCCAGTAGTATAGCAGGGCCCGGGGAGCTGTTTTTT. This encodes CASSIAGPGELFF.

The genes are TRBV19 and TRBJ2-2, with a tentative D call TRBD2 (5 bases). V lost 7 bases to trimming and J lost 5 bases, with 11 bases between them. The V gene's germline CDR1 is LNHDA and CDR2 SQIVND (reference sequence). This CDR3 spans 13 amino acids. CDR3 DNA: TGTGCCAGTACTGATTCGGGGACCGGGGAGCTGTTTTTT. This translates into CASTDSGTGELFF.

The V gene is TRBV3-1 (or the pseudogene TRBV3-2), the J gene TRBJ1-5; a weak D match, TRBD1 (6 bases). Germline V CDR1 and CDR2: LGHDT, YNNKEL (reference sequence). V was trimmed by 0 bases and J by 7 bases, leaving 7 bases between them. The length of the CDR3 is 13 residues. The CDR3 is CASSQDRGQPQHF. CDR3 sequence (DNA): TGTGCCAGCAGCCAAGACAGGGGCCAGCCCCAGCATTTT.

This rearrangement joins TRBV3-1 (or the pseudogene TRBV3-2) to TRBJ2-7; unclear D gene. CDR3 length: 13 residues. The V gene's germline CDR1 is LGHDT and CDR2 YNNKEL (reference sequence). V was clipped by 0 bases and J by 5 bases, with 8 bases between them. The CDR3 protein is CASSQENSNEQYF. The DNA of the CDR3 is TGTGCCAGCAGCCAAGAGAACAGCAACGAGCAGTACTTC.

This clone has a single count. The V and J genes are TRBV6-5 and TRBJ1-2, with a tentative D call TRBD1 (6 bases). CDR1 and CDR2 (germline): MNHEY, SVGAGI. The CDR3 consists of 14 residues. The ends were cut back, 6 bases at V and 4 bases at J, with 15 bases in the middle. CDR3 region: CASSLRGGTYGYTF. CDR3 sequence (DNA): TGTGCCAGCAGCTTACGAGGGGGTACCTATGGCTACACCTTC.

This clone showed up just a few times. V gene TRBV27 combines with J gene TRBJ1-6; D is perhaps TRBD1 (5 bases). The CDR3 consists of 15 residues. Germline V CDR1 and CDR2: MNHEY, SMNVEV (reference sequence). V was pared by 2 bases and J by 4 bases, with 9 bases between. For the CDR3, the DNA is TGTGCCAGCAGTTTAGAGGGGAGGTATAATTCACCCCTCCACTTT. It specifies CASSLEGRYNSPLHF.

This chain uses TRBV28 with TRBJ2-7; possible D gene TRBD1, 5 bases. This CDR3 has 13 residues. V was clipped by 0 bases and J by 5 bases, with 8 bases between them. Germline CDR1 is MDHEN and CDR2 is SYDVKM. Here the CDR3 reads CASSLWGRHEQYF. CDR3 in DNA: TGTGCCAGCAGTTTATGGGGGCGCCACGAGCAGTACTTC.

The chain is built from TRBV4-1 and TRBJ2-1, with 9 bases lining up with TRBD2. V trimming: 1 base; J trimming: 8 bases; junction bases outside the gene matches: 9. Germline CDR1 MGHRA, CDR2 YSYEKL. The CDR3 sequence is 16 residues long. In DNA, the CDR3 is TGCGCCAGCAGCCAAGTACAACTTGCGGGAGGGCATGAGCAGTTCTTC. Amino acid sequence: CASSQVQLAGGHEQFF.

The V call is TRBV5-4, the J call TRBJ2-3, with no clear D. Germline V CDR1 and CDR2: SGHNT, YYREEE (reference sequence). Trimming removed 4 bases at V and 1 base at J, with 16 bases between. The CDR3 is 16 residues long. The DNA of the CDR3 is TGTGCCAGCAGCCGTCTTGGCGGTCGGGGCACAGATACGCAGTATTTT. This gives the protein CASSRLGGRGTDTQYF.

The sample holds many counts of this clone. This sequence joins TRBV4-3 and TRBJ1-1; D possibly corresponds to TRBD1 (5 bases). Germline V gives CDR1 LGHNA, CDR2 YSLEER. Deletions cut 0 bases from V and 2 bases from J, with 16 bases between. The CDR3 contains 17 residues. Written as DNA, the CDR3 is TGCGCCAGCAGCCAAGATATGGGTCTGGGGGGTAACACTGAAGCTTTCTTT. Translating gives CASSQDMGLGGNTEAFF.

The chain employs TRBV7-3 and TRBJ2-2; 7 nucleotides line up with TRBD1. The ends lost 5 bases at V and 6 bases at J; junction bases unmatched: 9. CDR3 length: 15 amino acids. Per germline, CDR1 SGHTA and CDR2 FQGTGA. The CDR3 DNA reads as TGTGCCAGCAGCGACCCGACAGGGTACGCCGGGGAGCTGTTTTTT. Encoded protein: CASSDPTGYAGELFF.

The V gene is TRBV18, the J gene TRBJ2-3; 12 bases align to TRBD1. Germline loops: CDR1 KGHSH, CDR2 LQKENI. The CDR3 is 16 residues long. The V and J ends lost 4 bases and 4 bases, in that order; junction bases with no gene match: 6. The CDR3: CASSHRDRGRSDTQYF. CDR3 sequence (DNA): TGTGCCAGCTCACACAGGGACAGGGGGCGTTCAGATACGCAGTATTTT.

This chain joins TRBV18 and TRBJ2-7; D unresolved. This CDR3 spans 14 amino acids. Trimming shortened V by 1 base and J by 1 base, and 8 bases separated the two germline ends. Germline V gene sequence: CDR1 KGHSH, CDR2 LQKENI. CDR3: CASSPHPGSYEQYF. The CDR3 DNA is TGTGCCAGCTCACCACACCCGGGTTCCTACGAGCAGTACTTC.

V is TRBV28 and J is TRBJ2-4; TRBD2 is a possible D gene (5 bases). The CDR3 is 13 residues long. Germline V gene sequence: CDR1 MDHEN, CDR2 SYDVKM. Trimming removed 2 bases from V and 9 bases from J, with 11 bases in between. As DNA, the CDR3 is TGTGCCAGCAGTTTAGCGGGCCAGGTCATTCAGTACTTC. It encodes CASSLAGQVIQYF.

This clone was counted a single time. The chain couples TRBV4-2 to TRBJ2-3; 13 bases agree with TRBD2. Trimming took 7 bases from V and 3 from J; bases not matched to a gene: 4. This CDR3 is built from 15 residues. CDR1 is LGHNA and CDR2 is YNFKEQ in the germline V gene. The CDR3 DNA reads TGTGCCAGCAAACGACTAGCGGGAGGAACAGATACGCAGTATTTT. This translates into CASKRLAGGTDTQYF.

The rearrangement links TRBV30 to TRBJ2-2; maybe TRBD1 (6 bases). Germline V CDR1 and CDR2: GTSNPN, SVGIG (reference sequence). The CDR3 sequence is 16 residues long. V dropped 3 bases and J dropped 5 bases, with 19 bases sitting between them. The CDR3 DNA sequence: TGTGCCTGGAGCAAAACCCCCGGGACATGGACCGGGGAGCTGTTTTTT. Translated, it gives CAWSKTPGTWTGELFF. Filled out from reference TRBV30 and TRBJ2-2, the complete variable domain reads SQTIHQWPATLVQPVGSPLSLECTVEGTSNPNLYWYRQAAGRGLQLLFYSVGIGQISSEVPQNLSASRPQDRQFILSSKKLLLSDSGFYLCAWSKTPGTWTGELFFGEGSRLTVL.

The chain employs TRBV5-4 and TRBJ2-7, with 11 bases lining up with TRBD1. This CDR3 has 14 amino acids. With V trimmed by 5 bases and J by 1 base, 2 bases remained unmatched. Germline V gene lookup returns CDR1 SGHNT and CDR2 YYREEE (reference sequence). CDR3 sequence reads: CASSRDRGSYEQYF. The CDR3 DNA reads TGTGCCAGCAGTCGGGACAGGGGGTCCTACGAGCAGTACTTC.

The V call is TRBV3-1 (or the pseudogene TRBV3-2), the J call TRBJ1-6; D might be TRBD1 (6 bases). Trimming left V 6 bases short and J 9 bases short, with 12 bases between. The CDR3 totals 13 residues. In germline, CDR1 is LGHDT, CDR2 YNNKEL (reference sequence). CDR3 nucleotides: TGTGCCAGCAGACCTACAGGGTCTTCACCCCTCCACTTT. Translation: CASRPTGSSPLHF.

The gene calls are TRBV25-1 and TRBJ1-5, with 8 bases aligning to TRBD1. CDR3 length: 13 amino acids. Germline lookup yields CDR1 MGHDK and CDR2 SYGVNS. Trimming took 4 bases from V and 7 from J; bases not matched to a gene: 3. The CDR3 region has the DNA TGTGCCAGCAGTGGAGGACAGGGCCAGCCCCAGCATTTT. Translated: CASSGGQGQPQHF.

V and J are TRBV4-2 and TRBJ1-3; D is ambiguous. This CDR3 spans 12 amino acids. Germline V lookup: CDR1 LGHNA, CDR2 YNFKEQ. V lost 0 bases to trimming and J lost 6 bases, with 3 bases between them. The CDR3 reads CASSQDLNTIYF. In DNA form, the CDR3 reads TGTGCCAGCAGCCAAGACCTAAACACCATATATTTT.